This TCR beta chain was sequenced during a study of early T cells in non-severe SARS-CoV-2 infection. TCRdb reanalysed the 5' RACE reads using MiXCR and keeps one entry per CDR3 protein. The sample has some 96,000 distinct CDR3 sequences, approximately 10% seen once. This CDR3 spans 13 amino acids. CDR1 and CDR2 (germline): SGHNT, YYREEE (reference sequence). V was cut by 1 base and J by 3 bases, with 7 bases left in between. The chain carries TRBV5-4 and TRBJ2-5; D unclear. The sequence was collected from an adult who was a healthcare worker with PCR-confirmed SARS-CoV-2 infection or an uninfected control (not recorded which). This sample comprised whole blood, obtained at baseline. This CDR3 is CASSLFHEETQYF. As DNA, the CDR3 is TGTGCCAGCAGCTTGTTTCACGAAGAGACCCAGTACTTC.